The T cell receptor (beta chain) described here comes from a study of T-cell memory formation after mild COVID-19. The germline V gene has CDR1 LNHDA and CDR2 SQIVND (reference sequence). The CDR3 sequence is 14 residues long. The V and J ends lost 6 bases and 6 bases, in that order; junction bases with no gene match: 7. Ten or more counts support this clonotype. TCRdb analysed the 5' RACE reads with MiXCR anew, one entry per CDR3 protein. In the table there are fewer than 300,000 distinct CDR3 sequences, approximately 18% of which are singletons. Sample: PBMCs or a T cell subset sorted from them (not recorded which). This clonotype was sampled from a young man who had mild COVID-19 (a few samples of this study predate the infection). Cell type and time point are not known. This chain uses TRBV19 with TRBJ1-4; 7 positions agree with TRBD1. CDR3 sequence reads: CASSPRDSYEKLFF. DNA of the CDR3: TGTGCCAGTAGCCCCCGGGACAGCTATGAAAAACTGTTTTTT. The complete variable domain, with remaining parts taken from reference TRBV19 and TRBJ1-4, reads DGGITQSPKYLFRKEGQNVTLSCEQNLNHDAMYWYRQDPGQGLRLIYYSQIVNDFQKGDIAEGYSVSREKKESFPLTVTSAQKNPTAFYLCASSPRDSYEKLFFGSGTQLSVL.